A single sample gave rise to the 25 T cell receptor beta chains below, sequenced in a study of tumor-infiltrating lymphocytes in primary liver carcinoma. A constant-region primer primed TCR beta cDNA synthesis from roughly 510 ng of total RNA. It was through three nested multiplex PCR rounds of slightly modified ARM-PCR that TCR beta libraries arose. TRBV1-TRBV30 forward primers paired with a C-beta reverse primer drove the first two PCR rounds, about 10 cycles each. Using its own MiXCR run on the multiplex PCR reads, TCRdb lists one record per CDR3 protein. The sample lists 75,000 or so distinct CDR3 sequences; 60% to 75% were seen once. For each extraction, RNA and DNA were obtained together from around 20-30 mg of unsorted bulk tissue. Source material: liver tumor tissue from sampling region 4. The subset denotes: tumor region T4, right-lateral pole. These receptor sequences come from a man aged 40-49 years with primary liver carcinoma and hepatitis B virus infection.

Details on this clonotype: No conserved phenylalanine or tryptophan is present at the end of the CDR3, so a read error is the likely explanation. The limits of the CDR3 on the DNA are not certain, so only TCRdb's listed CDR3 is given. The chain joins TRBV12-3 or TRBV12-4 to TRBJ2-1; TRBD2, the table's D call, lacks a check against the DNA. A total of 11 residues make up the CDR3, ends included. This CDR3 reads CASGRSGITFL.

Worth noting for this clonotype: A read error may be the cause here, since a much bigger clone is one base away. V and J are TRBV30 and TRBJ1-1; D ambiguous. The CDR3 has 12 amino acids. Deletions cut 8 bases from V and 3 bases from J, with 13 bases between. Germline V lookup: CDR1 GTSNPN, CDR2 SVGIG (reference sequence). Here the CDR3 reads CARTLRDTEAFF. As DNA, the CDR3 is TGTGCCCGGACTCTAAGGGACACTGAAGCTTTCTTT.

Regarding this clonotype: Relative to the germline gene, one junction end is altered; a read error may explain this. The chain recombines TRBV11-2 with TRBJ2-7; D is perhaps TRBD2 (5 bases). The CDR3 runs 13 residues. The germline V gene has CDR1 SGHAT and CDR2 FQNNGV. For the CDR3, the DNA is TGCGCTAGCAGCTTGGGCCCTGACTGCGAGCAGTACTTC. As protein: CASSLGPDCEQYF.

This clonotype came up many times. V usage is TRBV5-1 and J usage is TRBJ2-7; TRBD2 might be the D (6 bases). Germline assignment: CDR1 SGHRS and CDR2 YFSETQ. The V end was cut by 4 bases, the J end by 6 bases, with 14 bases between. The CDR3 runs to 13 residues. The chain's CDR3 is CASSMTEGGEQYF. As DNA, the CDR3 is TGCGCCAGCAGCATGACAGAGGGAGGCGAGCAGTACTTC.

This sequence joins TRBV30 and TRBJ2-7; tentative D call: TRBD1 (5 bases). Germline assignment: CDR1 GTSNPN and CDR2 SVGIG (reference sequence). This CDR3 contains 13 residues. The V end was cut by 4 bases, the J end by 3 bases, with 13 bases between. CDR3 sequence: CAWTRTLHYEQYF. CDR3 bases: TGTGCCTGGACCCGGACACTCCACTACGAGCAGTACTTC.

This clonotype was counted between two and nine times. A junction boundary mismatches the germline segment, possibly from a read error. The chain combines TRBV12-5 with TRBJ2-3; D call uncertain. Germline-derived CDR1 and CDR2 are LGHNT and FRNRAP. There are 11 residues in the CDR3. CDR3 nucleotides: TGTGTTAGTGGTTGCGGCGATACGCAGTATTTT. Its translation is CVSGCGDTQYF.

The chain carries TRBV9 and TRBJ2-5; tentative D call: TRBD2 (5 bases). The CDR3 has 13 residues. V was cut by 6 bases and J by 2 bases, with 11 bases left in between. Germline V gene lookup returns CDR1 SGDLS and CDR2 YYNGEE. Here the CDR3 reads CASNLPGQETQYF. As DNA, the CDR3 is TGTGCCAGCAACTTGCCGGGACAAGAGACCCAGTACTTC.

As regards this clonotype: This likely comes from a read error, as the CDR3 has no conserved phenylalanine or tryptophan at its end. The CDR3 here is CASSERQTQYL. The CDR3 DNA reads TGTGCCAGCAGTGAACGGCAAACACAGTATTTG. The J gene is TRBJ2-3, the V gene TRBV6-1; D gene ambiguous. V lost 2 bases and J lost 12, with 9 bases in between. The CDR3 covers 11 residues. In germline, CDR1 is MNHNS, CDR2 SASEGT.

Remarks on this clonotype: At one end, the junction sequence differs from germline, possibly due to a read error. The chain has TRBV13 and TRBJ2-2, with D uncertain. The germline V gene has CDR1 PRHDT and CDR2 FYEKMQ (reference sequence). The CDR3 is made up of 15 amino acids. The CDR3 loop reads CASSFVSVNTGELFF. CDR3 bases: TGTGCCAGCAGCTTCGTCAGTGTGAACACCGGTGAGCTGTTTTTT.

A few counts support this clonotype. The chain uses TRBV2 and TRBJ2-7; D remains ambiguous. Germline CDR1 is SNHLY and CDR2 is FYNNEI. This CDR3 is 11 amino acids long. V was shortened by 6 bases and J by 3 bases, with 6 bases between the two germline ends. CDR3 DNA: TGTGCCAGCAGGATCTACTACGAGCAGTACTTC. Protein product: CASRIYYEQYF.

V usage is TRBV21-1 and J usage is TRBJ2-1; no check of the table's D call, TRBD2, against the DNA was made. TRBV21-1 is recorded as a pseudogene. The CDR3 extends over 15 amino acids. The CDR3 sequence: CASSYTSGRPSEQFF. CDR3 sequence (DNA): TGTGCCAGCAGCTACACTAGCGGGAGGCCCAGTGAGCAGTTCTTC.

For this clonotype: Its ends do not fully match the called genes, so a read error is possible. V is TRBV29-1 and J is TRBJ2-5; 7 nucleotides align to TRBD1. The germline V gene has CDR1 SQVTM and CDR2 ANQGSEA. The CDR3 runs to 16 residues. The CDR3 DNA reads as TGTAGCATTGACGCGGCAGGGGGTCCGTACCAAGAGACCCAGTACTTC. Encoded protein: CSIDAAGGPYQETQYF.

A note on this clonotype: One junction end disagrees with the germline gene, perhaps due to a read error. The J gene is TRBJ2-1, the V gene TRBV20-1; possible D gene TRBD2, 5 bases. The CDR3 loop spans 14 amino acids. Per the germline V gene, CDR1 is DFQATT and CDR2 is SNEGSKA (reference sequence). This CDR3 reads CSARDGVVANEHFF. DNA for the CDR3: TGCAGTGCTAGAGATGGGGTAGTAGCGAATGAGCACTTCTTC.

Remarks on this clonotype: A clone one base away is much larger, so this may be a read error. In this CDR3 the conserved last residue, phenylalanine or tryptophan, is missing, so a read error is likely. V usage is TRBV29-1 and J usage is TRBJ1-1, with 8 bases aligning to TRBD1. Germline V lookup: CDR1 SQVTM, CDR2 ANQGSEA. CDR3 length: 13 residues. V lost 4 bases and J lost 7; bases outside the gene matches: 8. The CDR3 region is CSVAPTGANEAFL. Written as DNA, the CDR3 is TGCAGCGTTGCCCCGACAGGGGCGAATGAAGCTTTCCTT.

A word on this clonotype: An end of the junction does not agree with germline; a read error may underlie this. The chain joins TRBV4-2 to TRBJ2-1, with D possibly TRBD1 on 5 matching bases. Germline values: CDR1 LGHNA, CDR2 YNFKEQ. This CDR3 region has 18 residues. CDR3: CVSSQEVGAGSTNNEQFF. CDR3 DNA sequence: TGTGTCAGCAGCCAAGAGGTTGGGGCCGGTTCTACCAACAATGAGCAGTTCTTC.

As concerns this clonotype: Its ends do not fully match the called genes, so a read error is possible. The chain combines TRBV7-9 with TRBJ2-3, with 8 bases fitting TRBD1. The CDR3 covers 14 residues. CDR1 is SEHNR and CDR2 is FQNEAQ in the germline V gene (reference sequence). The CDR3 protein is CASSLDRVPDTLYF. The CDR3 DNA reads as TGTGCCAGCAGCTTGGACAGGGTGCCAGATACGCTGTATTTT.

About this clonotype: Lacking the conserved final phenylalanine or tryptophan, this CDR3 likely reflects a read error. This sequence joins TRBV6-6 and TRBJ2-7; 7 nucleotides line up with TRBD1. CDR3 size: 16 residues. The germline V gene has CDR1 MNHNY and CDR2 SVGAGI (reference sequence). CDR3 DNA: TGCGCCAGCAGACTCATCCACCGGGACAGCTCCTACGAGCAGTACTTG. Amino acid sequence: CASRLIHRDSSYEQYL.

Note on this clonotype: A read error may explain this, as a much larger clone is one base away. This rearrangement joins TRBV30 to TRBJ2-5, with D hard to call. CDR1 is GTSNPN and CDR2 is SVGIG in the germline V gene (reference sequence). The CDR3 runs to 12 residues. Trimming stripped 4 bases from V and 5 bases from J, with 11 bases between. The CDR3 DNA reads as TGTGCCTGGAAACACGGAGTGGAGACCCAGTACTTC. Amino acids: CAWKHGVETQYF.

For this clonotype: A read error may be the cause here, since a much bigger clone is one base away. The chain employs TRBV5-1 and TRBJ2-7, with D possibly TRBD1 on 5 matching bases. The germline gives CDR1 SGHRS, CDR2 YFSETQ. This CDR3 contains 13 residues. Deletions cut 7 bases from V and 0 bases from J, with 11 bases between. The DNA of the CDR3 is TGCGCCAGCCGAGAAGGGGTCTCCTACGAGCAGTACTTC. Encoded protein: CASREGVSYEQYF.

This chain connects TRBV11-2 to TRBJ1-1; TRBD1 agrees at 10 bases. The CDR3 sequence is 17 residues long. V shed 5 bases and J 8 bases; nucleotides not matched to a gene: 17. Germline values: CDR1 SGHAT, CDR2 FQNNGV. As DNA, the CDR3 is TGTGCCAGCAGCCGAATGGGGGGACAGGGGTCCGGCACCGAAGCTTTCTTT. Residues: CASSRMGGQGSGTEAFF.

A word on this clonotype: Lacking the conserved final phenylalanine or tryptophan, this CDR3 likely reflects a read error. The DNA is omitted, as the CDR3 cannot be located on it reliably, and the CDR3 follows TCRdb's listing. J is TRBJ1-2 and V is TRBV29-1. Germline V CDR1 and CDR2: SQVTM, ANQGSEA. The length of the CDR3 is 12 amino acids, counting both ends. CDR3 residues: CSVAQIVDGYAY.

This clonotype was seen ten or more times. The CDR3 is CASSLEAGPTYEQYF. The CDR3 DNA sequence: TGTGCCAGCAGCTTAGAGGCAGGTCCGACCTACGAGCAGTACTTC. The chain recombines TRBV7-9 with TRBJ2-7, with D uncertain. CDR3 length equals 15 residues. CDR1 SEHNR and CDR2 FQNEAQ come from the germline V gene (reference sequence). Deletions cut 1 base from V and 2 bases from J, with 12 bases between.

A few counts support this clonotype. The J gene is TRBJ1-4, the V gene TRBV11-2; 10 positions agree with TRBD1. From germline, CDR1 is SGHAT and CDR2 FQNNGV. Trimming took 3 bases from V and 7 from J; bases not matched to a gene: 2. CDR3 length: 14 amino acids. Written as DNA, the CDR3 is TGTGCCAGCAGCTTCGGACAGGGGGTTGAAAAACTGTTTTTT. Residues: CASSFGQGVEKLFF. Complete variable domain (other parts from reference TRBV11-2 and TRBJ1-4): EAGVAQSPRYKIIEKRQSVAFWCNPISGHATLYWYQQILGQGPKLLIQFQNNGVVDDSQLPKDRFSAERLKGVDSTLKIQPAKLEDSAVYLCASSFGQGVEKLFFGSGTQLSVL.

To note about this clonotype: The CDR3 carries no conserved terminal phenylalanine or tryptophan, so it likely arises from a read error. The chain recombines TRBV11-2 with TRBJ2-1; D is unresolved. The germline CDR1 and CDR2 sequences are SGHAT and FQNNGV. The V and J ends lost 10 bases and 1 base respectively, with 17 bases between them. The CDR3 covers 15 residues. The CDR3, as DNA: TGTGCCACCGGGCAGGACCAGCTATCCTACAATGAGCAGTTCCTC. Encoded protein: CATGQDQLSYNEQFL.

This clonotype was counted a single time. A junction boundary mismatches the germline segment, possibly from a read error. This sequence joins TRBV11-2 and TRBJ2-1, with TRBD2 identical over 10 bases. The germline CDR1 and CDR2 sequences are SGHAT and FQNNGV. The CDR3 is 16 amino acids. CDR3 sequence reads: CASSQPGLAGGNERFF. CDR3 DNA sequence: TGTGCCAGCAGTCAACCTGGATTAGCGGGAGGAAATGAGCGGTTCTTC.